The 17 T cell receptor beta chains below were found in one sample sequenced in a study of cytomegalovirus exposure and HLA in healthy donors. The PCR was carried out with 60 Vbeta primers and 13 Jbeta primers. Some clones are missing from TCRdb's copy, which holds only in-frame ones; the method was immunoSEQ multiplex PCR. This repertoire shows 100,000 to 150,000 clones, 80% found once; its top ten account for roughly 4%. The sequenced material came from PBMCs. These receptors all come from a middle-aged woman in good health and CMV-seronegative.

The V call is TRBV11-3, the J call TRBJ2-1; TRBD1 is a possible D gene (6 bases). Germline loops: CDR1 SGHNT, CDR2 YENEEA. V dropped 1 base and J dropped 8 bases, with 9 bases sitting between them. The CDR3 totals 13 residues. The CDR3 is CASSLGYRDEQFF. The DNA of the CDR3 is TGTGCCAGCAGCTTAGGGTACAGGGATGAGCAGTTCTTC.

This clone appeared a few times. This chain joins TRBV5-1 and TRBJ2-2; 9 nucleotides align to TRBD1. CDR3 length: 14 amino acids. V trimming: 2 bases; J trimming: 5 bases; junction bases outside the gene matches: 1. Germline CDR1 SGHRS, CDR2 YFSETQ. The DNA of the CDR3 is TGCGCCAGCAGCTTCGACAGGGGGACCGGGGAGCTGTTTTTT. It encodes CASSFDRGTGELFF.

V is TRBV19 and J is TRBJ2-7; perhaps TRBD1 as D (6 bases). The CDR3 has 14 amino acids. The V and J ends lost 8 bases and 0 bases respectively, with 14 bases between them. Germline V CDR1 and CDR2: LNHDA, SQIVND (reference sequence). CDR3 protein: CASSYRDISYEQYF. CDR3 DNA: TGTGCCAGTTCCTATAGGGACATCTCCTACGAGCAGTACTTC. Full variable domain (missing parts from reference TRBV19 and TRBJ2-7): DGGITQSPKYLFRKEGQNVTLSCEQNLNHDAMYWYRQDPGQGLRLIYYSQIVNDFQKGDIAEGYSVSREKKESFPLTVTSAQKNPTAFYLCASSYRDISYEQYFGPGTRLTVT.

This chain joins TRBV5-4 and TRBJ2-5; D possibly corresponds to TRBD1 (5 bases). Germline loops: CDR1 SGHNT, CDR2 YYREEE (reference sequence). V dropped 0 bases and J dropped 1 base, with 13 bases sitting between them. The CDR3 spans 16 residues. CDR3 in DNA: TGTGCCAGCAGCTTGGGGCCCAGGGCACCCCAAGAGACCCAGTACTTC. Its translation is CASSLGPRAPQETQYF.

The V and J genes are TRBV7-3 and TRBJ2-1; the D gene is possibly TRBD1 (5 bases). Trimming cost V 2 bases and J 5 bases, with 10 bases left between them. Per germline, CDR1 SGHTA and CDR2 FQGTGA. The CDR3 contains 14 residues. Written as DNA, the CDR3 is TGTGCCAGCAGCTTAGGGGCGCAGAACAATGAGCAGTTCTTC. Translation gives CASSLGAQNNEQFF.

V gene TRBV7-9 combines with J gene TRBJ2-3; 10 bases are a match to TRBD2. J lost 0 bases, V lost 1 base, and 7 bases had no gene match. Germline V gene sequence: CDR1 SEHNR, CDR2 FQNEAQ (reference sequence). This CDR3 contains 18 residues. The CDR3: CASSLGTSGAPSTDTQYF. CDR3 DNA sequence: TGTGCCAGCAGCTTAGGTACTAGCGGGGCCCCTAGCACAGATACGCAGTATTTT.

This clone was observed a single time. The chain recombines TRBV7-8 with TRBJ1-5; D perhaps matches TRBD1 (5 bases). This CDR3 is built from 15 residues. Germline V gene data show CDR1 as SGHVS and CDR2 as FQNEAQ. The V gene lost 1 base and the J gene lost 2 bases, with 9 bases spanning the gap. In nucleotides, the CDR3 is TGTGCCAGCAGCTTAGGGGGAGGGGGCAATCAGCCCCAGCATTTT. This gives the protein CASSLGGGGNQPQHF. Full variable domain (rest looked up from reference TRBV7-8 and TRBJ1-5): GAGVSQSPRYKVAKRGQDVALRCDPISGHVSLFWYQQALGQGPEFLTYFQNEAQLDKSGLPSDRFFAERPEGSVSTLKIQRTQQEDSAVYLCASSLGGGGNQPQHFGDGTRLSIL.

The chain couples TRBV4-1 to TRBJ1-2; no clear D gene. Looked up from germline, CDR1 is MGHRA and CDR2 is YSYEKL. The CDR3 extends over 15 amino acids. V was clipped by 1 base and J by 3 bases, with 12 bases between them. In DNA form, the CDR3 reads TGCGCCAGCAGCCAAGTATCTACCGCCGACTATGGCTACACCTTC. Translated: CASSQVSTADYGYTF.

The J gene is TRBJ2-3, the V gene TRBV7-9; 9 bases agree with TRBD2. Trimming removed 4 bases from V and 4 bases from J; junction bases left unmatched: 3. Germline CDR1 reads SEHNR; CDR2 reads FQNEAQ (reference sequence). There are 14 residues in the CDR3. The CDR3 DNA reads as TGTGCCAGCAGCTCACTAGCGGGCCCAGATACGCAGTATTTT. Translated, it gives CASSSLAGPDTQYF.

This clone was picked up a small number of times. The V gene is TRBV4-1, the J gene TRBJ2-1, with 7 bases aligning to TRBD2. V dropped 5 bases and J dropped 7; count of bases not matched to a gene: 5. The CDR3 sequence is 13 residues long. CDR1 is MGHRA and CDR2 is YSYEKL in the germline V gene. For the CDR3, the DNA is TGCGCCAGCAGCGAGGGAGGGACGAATGAGCAGTTCTTC. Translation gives CASSEGGTNEQFF.

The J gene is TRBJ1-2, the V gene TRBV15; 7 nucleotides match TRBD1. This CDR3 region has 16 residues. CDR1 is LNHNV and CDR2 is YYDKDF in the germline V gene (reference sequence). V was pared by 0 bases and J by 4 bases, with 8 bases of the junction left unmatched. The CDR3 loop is CATSRDRRQGSYGYTF. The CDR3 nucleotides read TGTGCCACCAGCAGAGATCGGAGACAGGGAAGCTATGGCTACACCTTC.

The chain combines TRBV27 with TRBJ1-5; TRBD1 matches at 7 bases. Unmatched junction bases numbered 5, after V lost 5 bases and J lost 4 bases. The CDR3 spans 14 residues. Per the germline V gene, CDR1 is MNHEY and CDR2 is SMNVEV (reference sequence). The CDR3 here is CASSHRGGNQPQHF. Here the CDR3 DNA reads TGTGCCAGCAGTCACAGGGGAGGTAATCAGCCCCAGCATTTT.

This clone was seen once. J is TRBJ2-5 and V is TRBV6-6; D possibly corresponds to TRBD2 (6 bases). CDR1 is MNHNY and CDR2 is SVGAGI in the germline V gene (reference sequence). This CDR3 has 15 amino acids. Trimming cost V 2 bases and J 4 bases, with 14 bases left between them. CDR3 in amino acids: CASSYELAAAETQYF. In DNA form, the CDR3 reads TGTGCCAGCAGTTACGAACTAGCCGCGGCAGAGACCCAGTACTTC.

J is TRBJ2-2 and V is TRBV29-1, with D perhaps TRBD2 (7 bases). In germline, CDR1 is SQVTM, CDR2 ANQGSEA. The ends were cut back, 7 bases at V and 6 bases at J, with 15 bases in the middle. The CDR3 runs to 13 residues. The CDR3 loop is CSAERGGAGELFF. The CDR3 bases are TGCAGCGCCGAAAGAGGGGGGGCCGGGGAGCTGTTTTTT.

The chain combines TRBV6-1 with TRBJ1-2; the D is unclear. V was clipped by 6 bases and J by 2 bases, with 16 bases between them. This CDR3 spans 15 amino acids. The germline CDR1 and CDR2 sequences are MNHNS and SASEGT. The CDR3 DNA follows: TGTGCCAGCAGGCCGAGGATGCCCTCCAACTATGGCTACACCTTC. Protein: CASRPRMPSNYGYTF.

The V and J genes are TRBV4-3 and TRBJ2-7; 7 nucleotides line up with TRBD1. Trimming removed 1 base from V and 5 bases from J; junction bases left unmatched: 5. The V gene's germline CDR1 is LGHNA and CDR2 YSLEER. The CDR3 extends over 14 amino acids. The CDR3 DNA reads TGCGCCAGCAGCCAAGGCGACAGGGCTAACGAGCAGTACTTC. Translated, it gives CASSQGDRANEQYF.

CDR3 in DNA: TGTGCCAGCAGCGTAGTGGGGGGAGAAGACACCGGGGAGCTGTTTTTT. It encodes CASSVVGGEDTGELFF. The chain is built from TRBV9 and TRBJ2-2; perhaps TRBD2 as D (6 bases). This CDR3 has 16 residues. Germline-derived CDR1 and CDR2 are SGDLS and YYNGEE. Trimming shortened V by 0 bases and J by 3 bases, and 12 bases separated the two germline ends.